The rows below give T cell receptor beta chains drawn from one sample of a study of blood T cells in healthy people across ages. TCRdb called the 5' RACE reads again in MiXCR, with one record for every CDR3 protein. In the table there are 850,000 to 1,000,000 distinct CDR3 sequences, roughly 47% of which are singletons. The sequenced sample consisted of blood. Receptors originate from a woman aged 55-75 years in good health. Each CDR3 is given with its conserved first and last residue. A D gene is named only where the DNA matches it firmly. Clone size is given for some rows only: seen once, a few or many times, or a class if the clone is expanded.

size: NA
D: TRBD1
V: TRBV20-1
J: TRBJ2-7
CDR3: CSAISDREYEQYF
DNA: TGCAGTGCTATCTCGGACAGGGAATACGAGCAGTACTTC

size: NA
D: NA
V: TRBV29-1
J: TRBJ1-1
CDR3: CSVFGIGNTEAFF
DNA: TGCAGCGTTTTTGGGATCGGGAACACTGAAGCTTTCTTT

size: few
D: TRBD2
V: TRBV7-9
J: TRBJ2-7
CDR3: CASSLSGTRYEQYF
DNA: TGTGCCAGCAGCTTGTCCGGGACTAGATACGAGCAGTACTTC

size: NA
D: NA
V: TRBV15
J: TRBJ1-2
CDR3: CATSRDRQAGYTF
DNA: TGTGCCACCAGCAGAGATCGGCAGGCCGGCTACACCTTC

size: once
D: NA
V: TRBV21-1
J: TRBJ2-7
CDR3: CASSRELRDSSYEQYF
DNA: TGTGCCAGCAGCCGCGAACTCCGGGACAGCTCCTACGAGCAGTACTTC

size: few
D: TRBD2
V: TRBV20-1
J: TRBJ2-1
CDR3: CSARAGLAGFEEQFF
DNA: TGCAGTGCCAGAGCGGGACTAGCGGGCTTTGAAGAGCAGTTCTTC

size: NA
D: TRBD2
V: TRBV4-1
J: TRBJ2-1
CDR3: CASSQEVGLAGVSEQFF
DNA: TGCGCCAGCAGCCAAGAGGTGGGACTAGCGGGAGTAAGTGAGCAGTTCTTC

size: NA
D: TRBD2
V: TRBV27
J: TRBJ2-1
CDR3: CASSLRTSGYNEQFF
DNA: TGTGCCAGCAGTTTAAGGACTAGCGGCTACAATGAGCAGTTCTTC

size: NA
D: NA
V: TRBV10-3
J: TRBJ2-3
CDR3: CAISELGAVEDTQYF
DNA: TGTGCCATCAGTGAGCTGGGGGCGGTCGAGGATACGCAGTATTTT

size: NA
D: NA
V: TRBV5-6
J: TRBJ2-7
CDR3: CASSLAVSSALGEQYF
DNA: TGTGCCAGCAGCTTGGCCGTCTCGAGCGCGCTGGGCGAGCAGTACTTC

size: NA
D: NA
V: TRBV28
J: TRBJ2-5
CDR3: CASRPIPGRETQYF
DNA: TGTGCCAGCAGACCTATTCCGGGCAGAGAGACCCAGTACTTC

size: NA
D: NA
V: TRBV5-1
J: TRBJ2-5
CDR3: CATSREREETQYF
DNA: TGCGCCACTTCCAGAGAGCGGGAAGAGACCCAGTACTTC

size: NA
D: NA
V: TRBV2
J: TRBJ2-7
CDR3: CASSERQRPIVEQYF
DNA: TGTGCCAGCAGTGAGAGACAGCGGCCTATCGTCGAGCAGTACTTC

size: NA
D: TRBD1
V: TRBV27
J: TRBJ2-7
CDR3: CASRLGTAYEQYF
DNA: TGTGCCAGCAGACTCGGGACAGCCTACGAGCAGTACTTC

size: NA
D: NA
V: TRBV7-6
J: TRBJ2-4
CDR3: CASSLDENIQYF
DNA: TGTGCCAGCAGCTTAGACGAGAACATTCAGTACTTC

size: NA
D: NA
V: TRBV12-3/TRBV12-4
J: TRBJ2-7
CDR3: CASSLDPDSLQYF
DNA: TGTGCCAGCAGTTTAGACCCGGACTCACTTCAGTACTTC

size: NA
D: NA
V: TRBV28
J: TRBJ2-4
CDR3: CASTMGIKGGNYIQYF
DNA: TGTGCCAGCACGATGGGGATCAAAGGGGGAAACTACATTCAGTACTTC

size: few
D: TRBD1
V: TRBV5-6
J: TRBJ2-7
CDR3: CASSLPGQGHYEQYF
DNA: TGTGCCAGCAGCCTCCCGGGACAGGGGCACTACGAGCAGTACTTC

size: many
D: NA
V: TRBV10-3
J: TRBJ2-7
CDR3: CATGGLAYEQYF
DNA: TGTGCCACCGGGGGACTTGCCTACGAGCAGTACTTC

size: NA
D: TRBD1
V: TRBV9
J: TRBJ2-7
CDR3: CASSPSAGTGSLYEQYF
DNA: TGTGCCAGCAGCCCTAGCGCAGGGACAGGGAGCCTCTACGAGCAGTACTTC

size: NA
D: TRBD2
V: TRBV27
J: TRBJ2-1
CDR3: CASSPLGSGSYNEQFF
DNA: TGTGCCAGCAGTCCCCTAGGTAGCGGGAGCTATAATGAGCAGTTCTTC

size: NA
D: NA
V: TRBV27
J: TRBJ1-2
CDR3: CASSLRGGGYTF
DNA: TGTGCCAGCAGTCTAAGGGGGGGAGGCTACACCTTC

size: few
D: TRBD2
V: TRBV28
J: TRBJ2-7
CDR3: CASSLGSGSLHEQYF
DNA: TGTGCCAGCAGTTTAGGGAGCGGGAGCTTACACGAGCAGTACTTC

size: NA
D: TRBD1
V: TRBV7-2
J: TRBJ2-7
CDR3: CASSMTGCDEQYF
DNA: TGTGCCAGCAGCATGACAGGGTGCGACGAGCAGTACTTC

size: few
D: TRBD1
V: TRBV29-1
J: TRBJ2-3
CDR3: CSAYRGADTQYF
DNA: TGCAGCGCCTACAGGGGAGCAGATACGCAGTATTTT

size: few
D: TRBD1
V: TRBV29-1
J: TRBJ1-2
CDR3: CSTTTGDYGYTF
DNA: TGCAGCACAACGACAGGGGACTATGGCTACACCTTC

size: NA
D: TRBD1
V: TRBV24-1
J: TRBJ2-3
CDR3: CATSDLLDRAGVGTDTQYF
DNA: TGTGCCACCAGTGATTTACTGGACAGGGCGGGCGTGGGCACAGATACGCAGTATTTT

size: NA
D: TRBD1
V: TRBV5-1
J: TRBJ2-1
CDR3: CASSPDGQGWSNEQFF
DNA: TGCGCCAGCAGCCCCGATGGACAGGGATGGTCCAATGAGCAGTTCTTC

size: NA
D: NA
V: TRBV29-1
J: TRBJ2-3
CDR3: CSVEEPGRVSDTQYF
DNA: TGCAGCGTTGAAGAGCCCGGACGCGTCTCAGATACGCAGTATTTT

size: few
D: TRBD1
V: TRBV27
J: TRBJ1-5
CDR3: CASSFRTGINQPQHF
DNA: TGTGCCAGCAGTTTCCGGACAGGGATAAATCAGCCCCAGCATTTT

size: NA
D: NA
V: TRBV7-3
J: TRBJ2-6
CDR3: CASSLEYLTGANVLTF
DNA: TGTGCCAGCAGCTTAGAGTACCTAACTGGGGCCAACGTCCTGACTTTC

size: few
D: TRBD2
V: TRBV20-1
J: TRBJ2-1
CDR3: CSARELGASGSLGSYNEQFF
DNA: TGCAGTGCTAGAGAGCTAGGGGCTAGCGGGAGTCTTGGCTCCTACAATGAGCAGTTCTTC

size: once
D: TRBD1
V: TRBV30
J: TRBJ2-1
CDR3: CAWNRDRLYNEQFF
DNA: TGTGCCTGGAACCGGGACAGGCTCTACAATGAGCAGTTCTTC